These 32 T cell receptor beta chains share one sample of origin, sequenced in a study of technical replicates of blood from several donors. Here immunoSEQ multiplex PCR was the method, and the copy in TCRdb shows in-frame clones only, minus some. The sample yields 65,000 to 90,000 clones, under 99% seen once. Material for sequencing was T cells isolated from PBMCs. All receptors come from a human donor in good health.

This rearrangement joins TRBV9 to TRBJ2-2, with 7 bases aligning to TRBD1. The V and J ends lost 3 bases and 2 bases, in that order; junction bases with no gene match: 4. Germline V gene data show CDR1 as SGDLS and CDR2 as YYNGEE. CDR3 size: 15 residues. CDR3: CASSAGTANTGELFF. CDR3 nucleotide sequence: TGTGCCAGCAGCGCTGGGACAGCAAACACCGGGGAGCTGTTTTTT.

V is TRBV7-4 and J is TRBJ1-2; 9 bases agree with TRBD1. V was pared by 5 bases and J by 4 bases, with 11 bases of the junction left unmatched. The CDR3 is made up of 16 amino acids. CDR1 SGHVT and CDR2 SQSDAQ come from the germline V gene. CDR3 residues: CASSQAVTGGLYGYTF. DNA for the CDR3: TGTGCCAGCAGCCAGGCGGTGACAGGGGGACTCTATGGCTACACCTTC.

The chain recombines TRBV7-9 with TRBJ2-7; TRBD1 matches at 7 bases. The CDR3 is made up of 13 amino acids. J lost 2 bases, V lost 3 bases, and 1 base had no gene match. Germline V gives CDR1 SEHNR, CDR2 FQNEAQ (reference sequence). The CDR3, as DNA: TGTGCCAGCAGCTTGGACAGGCCCTACGAGCAGTACTTC. Translating gives CASSLDRPYEQYF.

The chain has TRBV5-1 and TRBJ2-4; 7 positions match TRBD2. Trimming cost V 4 bases and J 6 bases; bases outside gene matches: 4. Germline V CDR1 and CDR2: SGHRS, YFSETQ. The CDR3 is 13 residues long. CDR3 in amino acids: CASSGEGPNIQYF. The CDR3 DNA reads TGCGCCAGCAGCGGGGAGGGACCAAACATTCAGTACTTC. Based on the CDR3 plus reference TRBV5-1 and TRBJ2-4, the full variable domain is KAGVTQTPRYLIKTRGQQVTLSCSPISGHRSVSWYQQTPGQGLQFLFEYFSETQRNKGNFPGRFSGRQFSNSRSEMNVSTLELGDSALYLCASSGEGPNIQYFGAGTRLSVL.

This clone was observed once. The CDR3 spells CASSFGGAGVNTEAFF. The DNA for the CDR3 is TGTGCCAGCAGTTTTGGGGGGGCGGGGGTGAACACTGAAGCTTTCTTT. This chain uses TRBV27 with TRBJ1-1, with D possibly being TRBD1 (6 bases). The V gene's germline CDR1 is MNHEY and CDR2 SMNVEV (reference sequence). V lost 3 bases and J 0 bases, leaving 14 bases between the germline ends. The CDR3 runs to 16 residues.

This rearrangement joins TRBV7-3 to TRBJ1-2; 7 positions agree with TRBD1. The CDR3 is 15 residues long. J was trimmed by 6 bases and V by 4 bases; bases with no gene match: 11. The germline V gene has CDR1 SGHTA and CDR2 FQGTGA. The CDR3 sequence is CASSSRTGVKDGYTF. The CDR3 bases are TGTGCCAGCAGCTCTAGAACAGGGGTGAAAGATGGCTACACCTTC. The full variable domain, in which reference TRBV7-3 and TRBJ1-2 provide the parts outside the CDR3, is GAGVSQTPSNKVTEKGKYVELRCDPISGHTALYWYRQSLGQGPEFLIYFQGTGAADDSGLPNDRFFAVRPEGSVSTLKIQRTERGDSAVYLCASSSRTGVKDGYTFGSGTRLTVV.

Notes on this clone: The junction departs from the called germline gene at one end, perhaps through a read error. This chain links TRBV5-4 with TRBJ2-7; a possible D gene is TRBD1 (6 bases). Germline values: CDR1 SGHNT, CDR2 YYREEE (reference sequence). The CDR3 is made up of 12 amino acids. The CDR3 DNA reads as TGTGCCAGCAGCTTGGGAGGGGGACAAACGGACTTC. This codes for CASSLGGGQTDF.

The chain carries TRBV29-1 and TRBJ1-5, with TRBD1 as a possible D gene (5 bases). The CDR3 covers 13 residues. Germline V gives CDR1 SQVTM, CDR2 ANQGSEA. Trimming cost V 4 bases and J 5 bases, with 12 bases left between them. CDR3 loop: CSVVVQGHQPQHF. The CDR3 nucleotides are TGCAGCGTTGTAGTGCAGGGTCATCAGCCCCAGCATTTT.

The chain joins TRBV29-1 to TRBJ2-2; tentative D call: TRBD1 (6 bases). The CDR3 spans 14 residues. The V gene lost 7 bases and the J gene lost 0 bases, with 12 bases spanning the gap. CDR1 SQVTM and CDR2 ANQGSEA come from the germline V gene. The DNA for the CDR3 is TGCAGCGGGGGACACCCTTCGAACACCGGGGAGCTGTTTTTT. Its protein is CSGGHPSNTGELFF.

V and J are TRBV4-1 and TRBJ2-1, with D possibly matching TRBD1 (5 bases). CDR1 and CDR2 from the germline V gene are MGHRA and YSYEKL. V lost 4 bases, J lost 1 base, and 8 bases lay in between. The CDR3 covers 14 residues. CDR3 nucleotides: TGCGCCAGCAGCCTTTCAGGGTCCTACAATGAGCAGTTCTTC. It yields the protein CASSLSGSYNEQFF.

The rearrangement uses TRBV5-1 and TRBJ2-1, with 9 positions matching TRBD2. This CDR3 has 16 residues. The V gene's germline CDR1 is SGHRS and CDR2 YFSETQ. V shed 4 bases, J shed 6 bases, and the junction held 11 bases outside the gene matches. The CDR3 DNA is TGCGCCAGCAGCCGAGCGAGGGAGCGGGGGGCCAATGAGCAGTTCTTC. It encodes CASSRARERGANEQFF.

This clone was picked up one time. The chain couples TRBV10-3 to TRBJ2-1; 12 nucleotides agree with TRBD1. The CDR3 spans 15 residues. V dropped 3 bases and J dropped 9; count of bases not matched to a gene: 6. Germline CDR1 is ENHRY and CDR2 is SYGVKD. The CDR3 loop is CAISDLGQGASEQFF. CDR3 nucleotide sequence: TGTGCCATCAGTGATTTGGGACAGGGGGCTTCTGAGCAGTTCTTC.

The chain joins TRBV5-1 to TRBJ2-1, with 8 bases identical to TRBD1. The germline CDR1 and CDR2 sequences are SGHRS and YFSETQ. V lost 7 bases to trimming and J lost 5 bases; unmatched junction nucleotides: 8. This CDR3 spans 14 amino acids. The CDR3 sequence is CASSLGTGHNEQFF. The CDR3 DNA sequence: TGCGCCAGCTCACTGGGGACAGGACACAATGAGCAGTTCTTC.

J is TRBJ2-2 and V is TRBV13, with TRBD2 matching over 16 bases. The V and J ends lost 3 bases and 0 bases, in that order; junction bases with no gene match: 7. Germline V gene sequence: CDR1 PRHDT, CDR2 FYEKMQ (reference sequence). The length of the CDR3 is 20 residues. The CDR3 spells CASSFISGTSGRANTGELFF. The CDR3 DNA follows: TGTGCCAGCAGCTTCATTTCTGGGACTAGCGGGAGGGCGAACACCGGGGAGCTGTTTTTT. The full variable domain, its missing parts supplied by reference TRBV13 and TRBJ2-2, is AAGVIQSPRHLIKEKRETATLKCYPIPRHDTVYWYQQGPGQDPQFLISFYEKMQSDKGSIPDRFSAQQFSDYHSELNMSSLELGDSALYFCASSFISGTSGRANTGELFFGEGSRLTVL.

The chain carries TRBV5-1 and TRBJ1-1, with 8 bases lining up with TRBD1. Germline assignment: CDR1 SGHRS and CDR2 YFSETQ. The length of the CDR3 is 14 residues. J lost 1 base, V lost 4 bases, and 3 bases had no gene match. The CDR3 DNA follows: TGCGCCAGCAGCAGGGGACAGGAGAACACTGAAGCTTTCTTT. Translation: CASSRGQENTEAFF.

In its sample, this clone was seen a few times. The V call is TRBV29-1, the J call TRBJ2-2, with 7 bases that match TRBD1. V dropped 6 bases and J dropped 6; count of bases not matched to a gene: 4. The CDR3 contains 12 residues. Germline V gene sequence: CDR1 SQVTM, CDR2 ANQGSEA. DNA for the CDR3: TGCAGCGTGATGGACAGGCCCGGGGAGCTGTTTTTT. It codes for CSVMDRPGELFF.

The chain combines TRBV28 with TRBJ2-2; 8 nucleotides align to TRBD1. Germline lookup yields CDR1 MDHEN and CDR2 SYDVKM. The CDR3 is made up of 14 amino acids. With V trimmed by 7 bases and J by 6 bases, 7 bases remained unmatched. CDR3 coding DNA: TGTGCCAGCACCCAGACAGGGGAATCCGGGGAGCTGTTTTTT. This translates into CASTQTGESGELFF.

This clone was observed once. V is TRBV2 and J is TRBJ1-3, with TRBD1 matching over 7 bases. Per germline, CDR1 SNHLY and CDR2 FYNNEI. This CDR3 has 14 amino acids. With 1 base clipped from V and 4 bases from J, the junction kept 1 base outside the gene matches. This CDR3 is CASSEEGAGNTIYF. CDR3 nucleotide sequence: TGTGCCAGCAGTGAAGAGGGGGCCGGAAACACCATATATTTT.

The V gene is TRBV25-1, the J gene TRBJ2-7; 8 bases align to TRBD2. In germline, CDR1 is MGHDK, CDR2 SYGVNS. CDR3 length: 12 residues. V gave up 7 bases and J gave up 6 bases; unmatched junction bases: 5. This CDR3 is CASTGTRIEQYF. DNA of the CDR3: TGTGCCAGCACGGGGACTAGGATCGAGCAGTACTTC.

V is TRBV7-9 and J is TRBJ2-1; D remains unclear. Trimming took 1 base from V and 5 from J, leaving 6 bases between them. The CDR3 extends over 13 amino acids. Germline V gene lookup returns CDR1 SEHNR and CDR2 FQNEAQ (reference sequence). The CDR3 nucleotides are TGTGCCAGCAGCTTAGAAGCTAACAATGAGCAGTTCTTC. As protein: CASSLEANNEQFF.

The chain uses TRBV6-5 and TRBJ1-1, with D unclear. Germline CDR1 reads MNHEY; CDR2 reads SVGAGI. The CDR3 totals 11 residues. Trimming removed 6 bases at V and 1 base at J, with 3 bases between. CDR3 nucleotides: TGTGCCAGCAGAGCGAACACTGAAGCTTTCTTT. It codes for CASRANTEAFF.

The V and J genes are TRBV5-8 and TRBJ2-7; TRBD1 might be the D (5 bases). Germline values: CDR1 SGHTS, CDR2 YDEGEE. The V and J ends lost 1 base and 6 bases respectively, with 14 bases between them. This CDR3 region has 14 residues. Here the CDR3 DNA reads TGTGCCAGCAGCTTGAATCCAGGGTATTTCGAGCAGTACTTC. The encoded protein is CASSLNPGYFEQYF.

V usage is TRBV7-8 and J usage is TRBJ2-7, with a tentative D call TRBD2 (6 bases). The CDR3 has 17 amino acids. The germline V gene encodes CDR1 SGHVS and CDR2 FQNEAQ. V lost 4 bases to trimming and J lost 4 bases, with 23 bases between them. The CDR3: CASSSSPYIAVAYEQYF. The CDR3 region has the DNA TGTGCCAGCAGCTCGAGCCCCTATATAGCGGTGGCTTACGAGCAGTACTTC.

The rearrangement links TRBV11-2 to TRBJ1-2; 10 bases match TRBD1. After removal of 5 bases from V and 6 bases from J, the junction contained 6 bases not matched to a gene. Germline CDR1 is SGHAT and CDR2 is FQNNGV. CDR3 length: 14 amino acids. CDR3 sequence reads: CASSLGQGIDGYTF. Here the CDR3 DNA reads TGTGCCAGCAGCCTGGGACAGGGGATTGATGGCTACACCTTC.

The chain carries TRBV27 and TRBJ2-1, with 10 bases lining up with TRBD1. V gave up 4 bases and J gave up 6 bases; unmatched junction bases: 3. CDR1 MNHEY and CDR2 SMNVEV come from the germline V gene (reference sequence). The CDR3 contains 14 residues. CDR3 in amino acids: CASSSWTGGNEQFF. In nucleotides, the CDR3 is TGTGCCAGCAGTTCGTGGACAGGGGGCAATGAGCAGTTCTTC.

This chain links TRBV7-3 with TRBJ1-1; D is ambiguous. Germline lookup yields CDR1 SGHTA and CDR2 FQGTGA. V shed 5 bases and J shed 0 bases, with 13 bases lying between them. This CDR3 is built from 15 residues. Here the CDR3 DNA reads TGTGCCAGCAGCCCCCGTCCCCTACTGAACACTGAAGCTTTCTTT. It specifies CASSPRPLLNTEAFF.

The CDR3 spells CAGGVTYEQYF. CDR3 DNA: TGTGCCGGGGGGGTCACCTACGAGCAGTACTTC. The V and J genes are TRBV2 and TRBJ2-7, with TRBD2 matching 7 bases. The CDR3 has 11 amino acids. Germline CDR1 reads SNHLY; CDR2 reads FYNNEI. The V and J ends lost 11 bases and 2 bases, in that order; junction bases with no gene match: 3. Based on the CDR3 plus reference TRBV2 and TRBJ2-7, the full variable domain is EPEVTQTPSHQVTQMGQEVILRCVPISNHLYFYWYRQILGQKVEFLVSFYNNEISEKSEIFDDQFSVERPDGSNFTLKIRSTKLEDSAMYFCAGGVTYEQYFGPGTRLTVT.

CDR3 protein: CASSSSGRANRYEQYF. CDR3 nucleotide sequence: TGTGCCAGCAGCTCTAGCGGGAGGGCCAATCGCTACGAGCAGTACTTC. The chain uses TRBV13 and TRBJ2-7; 12 bases are shared with TRBD2. The trim removed 4 bases at V and 3 bases at J, leaving 7 bases unmatched. The CDR3 runs 16 residues. Per the germline V gene, CDR1 is PRHDT and CDR2 is FYEKMQ (reference sequence).

The V gene is TRBV7-3, the J gene TRBJ2-7, with D possibly matching TRBD1 (7 bases). The ends were cut back, 5 bases at V and 2 bases at J, with 19 bases in the middle. Germline CDR1 SGHTA, CDR2 FQGTGA. The CDR3 sequence is 16 residues long. The CDR3 nucleotides read TGTGCCAGCAGCCCCCACGGGGCGGGACAGCCCTACGAGCAGTACTTC. This translates into CASSPHGAGQPYEQYF.

V gene TRBV5-5 combines with J gene TRBJ2-1, with 8 nucleotides matching TRBD1. CDR1 is SGHKS and CDR2 is YYEKEE in the germline V gene (reference sequence). V was clipped by 7 bases and J by 3 bases; unmatched bases: 6. The CDR3 totals 14 residues. The CDR3 DNA reads as TGTGCCAGCCAGGACAGGGTAGGCTACAATGAGCAGTTCTTC. Amino acids: CASQDRVGYNEQFF.

V usage is TRBV5-6 and J usage is TRBJ2-5; TRBD1 matches at 8 bases. This CDR3 comprises 15 residues. With 4 bases clipped from V and 4 bases from J, the junction kept 9 bases outside the gene matches. Germline CDR1 reads SGHDT; CDR2 reads YYEEEE. The CDR3 DNA is TGTGCCAGCAGCCTAGACAGGGGAGTCGCAGAGACCCAGTACTTC. Amino acid sequence: CASSLDRGVAETQYF.

The V gene is TRBV29-1, the J gene TRBJ1-1, with D possibly being TRBD1 (6 bases). Germline CDR1 and CDR2: SQVTM and ANQGSEA. The CDR3 totals 12 residues. V was pared by 7 bases and J by 1 base, with 10 bases between. CDR3 protein: CSAGQRNTEAFF. As DNA, the CDR3 is TGCAGCGCAGGACAGAGGAACACTGAAGCTTTCTTT.